These 10 T cell receptor beta chains were sequenced from one sample in a study of T cells after yellow fever vaccination (dated by TCRdb to between 2019 and 2020). Library creation used 5' RACE. TCRdb names Illumina HiSeq 2500 as the instrument used. The public reads were run again by TCRdb, first through fastp at Q25 and then through MiXCR, and only productive beta chains were kept. Each entry is one CDR3 protein sequence, shown with its most common DNA and genes. The sample records roughly 96,000 distinct CDR3 sequences, about 8.8% of which are singletons. The top ten clones comprise roughly 15% of the sample. The treatment or condition label, as the study defines it: live attenuated yellow fever vaccine strain. The material was CD8+ T cells not binding an NS4B(214-222) dextramer, sorted from PBMCs, obtained roughly 15 days after the first yellow fever vaccination. This specimen's cell subset or site label, interpreted: NS4B epitope dextramer-negative CD8 T cells. The receptors come from a man aged 18 to 30 who received the YFV17D yellow fever vaccine.

This clonotype showed up just a few times. This chain connects TRBV28 to TRBJ2-1; 14 bases fit TRBD2. Germline assignment: CDR1 MDHEN and CDR2 SYDVKM. Trimming took 4 bases from V and 8 from J; bases not matched to a gene: 16. This CDR3 region has 19 residues. The CDR3 protein is CASSWTGTSGGRLPYEQFF. CDR3 nucleotides: TGTGCCAGCAGTTGGACCGGGACTAGCGGGGGCCGACTGCCCTATGAGCAGTTCTTC.

This clonotype was recorded a few times. The chain couples TRBV2 to TRBJ2-7, with D possibly being TRBD2 (5 bases). V lost 8 bases, J lost 2 bases, and 16 bases lay in between. Germline CDR1 reads SNHLY; CDR2 reads FYNNEI. There are 14 residues in the CDR3. The CDR3 DNA sequence: TGTGCCAGCGGAGGTCCGACCGAGACCTACGAGCAGTACGTC. Its translation is CASGGPTETYEQYV.

The table lists this clonotype with a few counts. The chain is built from TRBV6-2 or TRBV6-3 and TRBJ2-2; D is unclear. In germline, CDR1 is MNHEY, CDR2 SVGEGT. The CDR3 extends over 18 amino acids. V shed 8 bases and J shed 0 bases, with 22 bases lying between them. The DNA for the CDR3 is TGTGCCAGCTTTCCCCACATAACTGCCCGCACGAACACCGGGGAGCTGTTTTTT. This codes for CASFPHITARTNTGELFF.

The chain carries TRBV13 and TRBJ1-1; 10 bases are shared with TRBD1. The germline CDR1 and CDR2 sequences are PRHDT and FYEKMQ (reference sequence). The CDR3 has 15 residues. V trimming: 5 bases; J trimming: 5 bases; junction bases outside the gene matches: 8. CDR3: CASSPDGQGVTEAFF. The CDR3 nucleotides read TGTGCCAGCAGCCCCGACGGACAGGGGGTGACTGAAGCTTTCTTT.

The rearrangement uses TRBV6-2 or TRBV6-3 and TRBJ2-2; 13 bases line up with TRBD2. CDR1 MNHEY and CDR2 SVGEGT come from the germline V gene. CDR3 length: 15 residues. Germline trimming cut 6 bases from V and 9 bases from J; bases unmatched to any gene: 7. CDR3 in DNA: TGTGCCAGCAGCCTCCGGACTAGCGGGGGCTGGGAGCTGTTTTTT. This sequence encodes CASSLRTSGGWELFF.

This sequence joins TRBV6-6 and TRBJ2-5, with a weak D call TRBD1 (5 bases). V was cut by 5 bases and J by 3 bases, with 10 bases left in between. The CDR3 contains 13 residues. Germline V lookup: CDR1 MNHNY, CDR2 SVGAGI (reference sequence). Here the CDR3 DNA reads TGTGCCAGCAGTCCTGACAGCGAAGAGACCCAGTACTTC. Its translation: CASSPDSEETQYF.

This clonotype was observed many times. This rearrangement joins TRBV6-2 or TRBV6-3 to TRBJ2-7; the D gene is possibly TRBD2 (6 bases). Germline lookup yields CDR1 MNHEY and CDR2 SVGEGT. Trimming cost V 5 bases and J 7 bases, with 9 bases left between them. The CDR3 has 11 amino acids. As DNA, the CDR3 is TGTGCCAGCAGTCTCGGAGGGGAGCAGTACGTC. It specifies CASSLGGEQYV.

The chain carries TRBV4-2 and TRBJ2-7, with D possibly TRBD1 on 5 matching bases. The CDR3 consists of 15 residues. Germline CDR1 LGHNA, CDR2 YNFKEQ. The V and J ends lost 1 base and 2 bases respectively, with 12 bases between them. In DNA form, the CDR3 reads TGTGCCAGCAGCCAAGGATGGGCAGGGCCCTACGAGCAGTACTTC. It is translated as CASSQGWAGPYEQYF.

This clonotype was recorded many times. The V and J genes are TRBV7-3 and TRBJ2-5; the D call may be TRBD1 or TRBD2 (5 bases each). CDR1 SGHTA and CDR2 FQGTGA come from the germline V gene. V lost 2 bases, J lost 1 base, and 8 bases lay in between. The length of the CDR3 is 14 residues. The CDR3 is CASSLDGTQETQYF. In nucleotides, the CDR3 is TGTGCCAGCAGCTTAGATGGGACCCAAGAGACCCAGTACTTC.

Only a few counts were recorded for this clonotype. This chain joins TRBV27 and TRBJ2-3; D is undetermined. The V gene's germline CDR1 is MNHEY and CDR2 SMNVEV (reference sequence). This CDR3 spans 14 amino acids. V was pared by 1 base and J by 4 bases, with 9 bases between. CDR3 amino acids: CASSLLKESDTQYF. As DNA, the CDR3 is TGTGCCAGCAGTTTATTGAAGGAATCAGATACGCAGTATTTT.